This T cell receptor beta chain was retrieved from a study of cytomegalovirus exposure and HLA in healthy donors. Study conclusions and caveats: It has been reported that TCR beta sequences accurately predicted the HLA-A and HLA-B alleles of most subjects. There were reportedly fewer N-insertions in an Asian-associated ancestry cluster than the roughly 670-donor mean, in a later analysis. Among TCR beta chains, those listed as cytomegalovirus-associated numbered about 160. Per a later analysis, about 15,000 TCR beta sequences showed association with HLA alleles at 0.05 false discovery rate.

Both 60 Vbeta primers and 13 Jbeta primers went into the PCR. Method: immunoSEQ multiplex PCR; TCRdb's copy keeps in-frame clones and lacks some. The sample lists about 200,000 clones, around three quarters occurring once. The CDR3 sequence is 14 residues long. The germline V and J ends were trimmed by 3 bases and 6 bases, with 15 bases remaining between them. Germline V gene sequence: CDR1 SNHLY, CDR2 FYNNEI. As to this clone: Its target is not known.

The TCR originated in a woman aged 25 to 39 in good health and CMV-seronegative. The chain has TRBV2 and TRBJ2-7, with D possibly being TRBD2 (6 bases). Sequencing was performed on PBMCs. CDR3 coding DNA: TGTGCCAGCAGTGACAGGACTACTGGGGGCGAGCAGTACTTC. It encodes CASSDRTTGGEQYF.